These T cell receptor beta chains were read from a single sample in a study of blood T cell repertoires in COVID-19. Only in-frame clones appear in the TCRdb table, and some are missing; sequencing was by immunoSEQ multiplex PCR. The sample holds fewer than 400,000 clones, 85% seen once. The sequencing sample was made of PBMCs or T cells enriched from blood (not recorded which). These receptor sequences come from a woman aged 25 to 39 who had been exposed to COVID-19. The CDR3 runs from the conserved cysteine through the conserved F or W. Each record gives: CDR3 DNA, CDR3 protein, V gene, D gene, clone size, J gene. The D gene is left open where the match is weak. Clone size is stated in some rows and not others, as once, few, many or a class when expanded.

CDR3 DNA: TGTGCCAGTAGTTCCCAGAAAAATAGCAATCAGCCCCAGCATTTT; CDR3 protein: CASSSQKNSNQPQHF; V gene: TRBV19; D gene: NA; clone size: NA; J gene: TRBJ1-5
CDR3 DNA: TGTGCCAGCAGCCAAGATCTTGGCGGAGGGATGAACACTGAAGCTTTCTTT; CDR3 protein: CASSQDLGGGMNTEAFF; V gene: TRBV14; D gene: NA; clone size: NA; J gene: TRBJ1-1
CDR3 DNA: TGCGCCAGCAGCCAAAACACCGGGGAGCTGTTTTTT; CDR3 protein: CASSQNTGELFF; V gene: TRBV10-1; D gene: NA; clone size: NA; J gene: TRBJ2-2
CDR3 DNA: TGCGCCAGCAGCTCCTACCCTACAGATACGCAGTATTTT; CDR3 protein: CASSSYPTDTQYF; V gene: TRBV5-1; D gene: NA; clone size: NA; J gene: TRBJ2-3
CDR3 DNA: TGTGCCAGCAGCCCACTAGCGGGATACACCGGGGAGCTGTTTTTT; CDR3 protein: CASSPLAGYTGELFF; V gene: TRBV7-3; D gene: TRBD2; clone size: NA; J gene: TRBJ2-2
CDR3 DNA: TGTGCCAGCAGTAGCGGGGGCTACGAGCAGTACTTC; CDR3 protein: CASSSGGYEQYF; V gene: TRBV2; D gene: TRBD2; clone size: NA; J gene: TRBJ2-7
CDR3 DNA: TGTGCCAGCAGCCCAGGACTAGTTACAGATACGCAGTATTTT; CDR3 protein: CASSPGLVTDTQYF; V gene: TRBV7-2; D gene: TRBD2; clone size: NA; J gene: TRBJ2-3
CDR3 DNA: TGTGCCAGTAGTATTTCCTCGGGGAGGGCGGGAACTGAAGCTTTCTTT; CDR3 protein: CASSISSGRAGTEAFF; V gene: TRBV19; D gene: NA; clone size: NA; J gene: TRBJ1-1
CDR3 DNA: TGTGCCAGCAGTTCGGACAGGGCTTTGGACACCATATATTTT; CDR3 protein: CASSSDRALDTIYF; V gene: TRBV2; D gene: TRBD1; clone size: NA; J gene: TRBJ1-3
CDR3 DNA: TGTGCCAGCAGCCAACAAAGCGGGGCCTATGATACGCAGTATTTT; CDR3 protein: CASSQQSGAYDTQYF; V gene: TRBV7-3; D gene: TRBD2; clone size: NA; J gene: TRBJ2-3
CDR3 DNA: TGTGCCAGCAGTATGACAGCTAACTATGGCTACACCTTC; CDR3 protein: CASSMTANYGYTF; V gene: TRBV27; D gene: NA; clone size: NA; J gene: TRBJ1-2
CDR3 DNA: TGTGCCACCAGCAGAAGACAGGGTAGCACAGATACGCAGTATTTT; CDR3 protein: CATSRRQGSTDTQYF; V gene: TRBV15; D gene: TRBD1; clone size: few; J gene: TRBJ2-3
CDR3 DNA: TGCGCCAGCACCTCCGTTTCTGGAAACACCATATATTTT; CDR3 protein: CASTSVSGNTIYF; V gene: TRBV10-2; D gene: NA; clone size: NA; J gene: TRBJ1-3
CDR3 DNA: TGTGCCAGCAGTTTCAACAGGGCTGGGGCCAACGTCCTGACTTTC; CDR3 protein: CASSFNRAGANVLTF; V gene: TRBV28; D gene: NA; clone size: once; J gene: TRBJ2-6
CDR3 DNA: TGTGCCAGCTCACTAAACTTGAACACTGAAGCTTTCTTT; CDR3 protein: CASSLNLNTEAFF; V gene: TRBV18; D gene: NA; clone size: NA; J gene: TRBJ1-1
CDR3 DNA: TGTGCCAGCAGTTTAGTCGGGGCCGGGACAGGGGTTGGCTATGGCTACACCTTC; CDR3 protein: CASSLVGAGTGVGYGYTF; V gene: TRBV27; D gene: TRBD1; clone size: NA; J gene: TRBJ1-2
CDR3 DNA: TGTGCCAGCATTCCGGACCAGAGCGGGACCCAGTACTTC; CDR3 protein: CASIPDQSGTQYF; V gene: TRBV28; D gene: NA; clone size: NA; J gene: TRBJ2-5
CDR3 DNA: TGCGCCAGCAACCTCAGAGGGTACACAGATACGCAGTATTTT; CDR3 protein: CASNLRGYTDTQYF; V gene: TRBV5-1; D gene: NA; clone size: NA; J gene: TRBJ2-3
CDR3 DNA: TGTGCCAGCAGCCCCGAGGGCCTAGCGGGGGGCGGTACGCAGTATTTT; CDR3 protein: CASSPEGLAGGGTQYF; V gene: TRBV7-9; D gene: TRBD2; clone size: NA; J gene: TRBJ2-3
CDR3 DNA: TGCGCCAGCAGCCCGGGACAGGTTGCAACTGAAGCTTTCTTT; CDR3 protein: CASSPGQVATEAFF; V gene: TRBV4-3; D gene: TRBD1; clone size: few; J gene: TRBJ1-1
CDR3 DNA: TGTGCCTGGATGTGGGGCCGAGCTAACTATGGCTACACCTTC; CDR3 protein: CAWMWGRANYGYTF; V gene: TRBV30; D gene: NA; clone size: NA; J gene: TRBJ1-2
CDR3 DNA: TGTGCCAGCAGTTTGTTTCAGGTGGCCCACGAGCAGTACTTC; CDR3 protein: CASSLFQVAHEQYF; V gene: TRBV27; D gene: NA; clone size: NA; J gene: TRBJ2-7
CDR3 DNA: TGTGCCAGCAGTCGGCCGGAAAGGACAGGGGTCAATCAGCCCCAGCATTTT; CDR3 protein: CASSRPERTGVNQPQHF; V gene: TRBV28; D gene: TRBD1; clone size: NA; J gene: TRBJ1-5
CDR3 DNA: TGTGCCAGCAGCAAGAGTGTGGCTTTCTTT; CDR3 protein: CASSKSVAFF; V gene: TRBV21-1; D gene: NA; clone size: NA; J gene: TRBJ1-1
CDR3 DNA: TGTGCCAGCAGCCAAGGAGGGGGGGGCCAATACAATGAGCAGTTCTTC; CDR3 protein: CASSQGGGGQYNEQFF; V gene: TRBV14; D gene: NA; clone size: NA; J gene: TRBJ2-1
CDR3 DNA: TGTGCCAGCAACAGGGGAGGAAGACAGCCCCAGCATTTT; CDR3 protein: CASNRGGRQPQHF; V gene: TRBV2; D gene: TRBD1; clone size: NA; J gene: TRBJ1-5
CDR3 DNA: TGTGCCAGCAGTTTGGACAGCTACAATGAGCAGTTCTTC; CDR3 protein: CASSLDSYNEQFF; V gene: TRBV28; D gene: NA; clone size: NA; J gene: TRBJ2-1
CDR3 DNA: TGTGCCAGCAGTACCTGGCCAACCCTGTATAGCAATCAGCCCCAGCATTTT; CDR3 protein: CASSTWPTLYSNQPQHF; V gene: TRBV28; D gene: NA; clone size: NA; J gene: TRBJ1-5
CDR3 DNA: TGTGCCAGTAGTATACGGGGGGTTAACACTGAAGCTTTCTTT; CDR3 protein: CASSIRGVNTEAFF; V gene: TRBV19; D gene: NA; clone size: NA; J gene: TRBJ1-1
CDR3 DNA: TGTGCCAGCTCCAAGCGGGAGAACACCGGGGAGCTGTTTTTT; CDR3 protein: CASSKRENTGELFF; V gene: TRBV3-1/TRBV3-2; D gene: TRBD2; clone size: NA; J gene: TRBJ2-2
CDR3 DNA: TGTGCCAGCAGTGGATTACAGGGACGCACAGATACGCAGTATTTT; CDR3 protein: CASSGLQGRTDTQYF; V gene: TRBV27; D gene: NA; clone size: NA; J gene: TRBJ2-3
CDR3 DNA: TGTGCCAGCAGCCCACGATCGACTAGCGTCTCCTACGAGCAGTACTTC; CDR3 protein: CASSPRSTSVSYEQYF; V gene: TRBV4-2; D gene: TRBD2; clone size: NA; J gene: TRBJ2-7
CDR3 DNA: TGTGCCAGCAGTTTAGGAGCGGGGGGATTTGATACGCAGTATTTT; CDR3 protein: CASSLGAGGFDTQYF; V gene: TRBV28; D gene: TRBD2; clone size: NA; J gene: TRBJ2-3
CDR3 DNA: TGTGCCAGCAGCTTGACGGGAACCTACAATGAGCAGTTCTTC; CDR3 protein: CASSLTGTYNEQFF; V gene: TRBV5-4; D gene: NA; clone size: NA; J gene: TRBJ2-1
CDR3 DNA: TGTGCCAGCAGTAACCCGACAGGGCGAATCCGCGGGGAGCTGTTTTTT; CDR3 protein: CASSNPTGRIRGELFF; V gene: TRBV28; D gene: TRBD1; clone size: NA; J gene: TRBJ2-2
CDR3 DNA: TGTGCCAGCAGCTTGTTAACAGGGGGCATGGGAAACACCATATATTTT; CDR3 protein: CASSLLTGGMGNTIYF; V gene: TRBV5-5; D gene: TRBD1; clone size: NA; J gene: TRBJ1-3
CDR3 DNA: TGTGCCAGCAGCCAGAGACAGGTTCCCGGGGAGCTGTTTTTT; CDR3 protein: CASSQRQVPGELFF; V gene: TRBV11-3; D gene: NA; clone size: NA; J gene: TRBJ2-2
CDR3 DNA: TGTGCCAGCAGTTACGGGGGGTTCCAAGAGACCCAGTACTTC; CDR3 protein: CASSYGGFQETQYF; V gene: TRBV7-2; D gene: TRBD2; clone size: NA; J gene: TRBJ2-5
CDR3 DNA: TGCGCCAGCAGCTTGTTAAGGGCTTTGGCAGGGACAGATACGCAGTATTTT; CDR3 protein: CASSLLRALAGTDTQYF; V gene: TRBV5-1; D gene: NA; clone size: NA; J gene: TRBJ2-3
CDR3 DNA: TGTGCCAGCAGCTTCACCTCAACTTCGTCTAACTATGGCTACACCTTC; CDR3 protein: CASSFTSTSSNYGYTF; V gene: TRBV9; D gene: NA; clone size: NA; J gene: TRBJ1-2
CDR3 DNA: TGTGCCAGATCTCTCGTATCTCGGGGGACAGCCTCCTACAATGAGCAGTTCTTC; CDR3 protein: CARSLVSRGTASYNEQFF; V gene: TRBV27; D gene: NA; clone size: NA; J gene: TRBJ2-1
CDR3 DNA: TGTGCCAGCAGTGGGGACAGGGATGGGCCCCTCCACTTT; CDR3 protein: CASSGDRDGPLHF; V gene: TRBV2; D gene: TRBD1; clone size: NA; J gene: TRBJ1-6